The 20 T cell receptor beta chains given below trace back to one sample, sequenced in a study of vaccination and CD4 T cells after COVID-19. An Oncomine TCR Beta short-read assay was used to sequence the DNA from cultured CD4+ T cells. TCRdb re-called the PCR reads with MiXCR, one entry per CDR3 protein. In the table there are some 13,000 distinct CDR3 sequences, roughly 62% of which are singletons. Documented treatment: approximately 9-day PBMC culture with coronavirus spike peptide pools or control peptides (ViraFEST assay). Antigens for these TCRs are unknown. Input material: CD4+ T cells from blood, cultured in vitro. These receptors all come from a human donor who had recovered from COVID-19.

The chain carries TRBV2 and TRBJ1-5, with D maybe TRBD1 (5 bases). This CDR3 region has 13 residues. Germline V gene sequence: CDR1 SNHLY, CDR2 FYNNEI. V lost 10 bases and J lost 0, with 10 bases in between. The CDR3 nucleotides are TGTGCCACAACCCAGGGTAGCAATCAGCCCCAGCATTTT. Translating gives CATTQGSNQPQHF.

The CDR3, as DNA: TGTGCCAGCAGCTTATCGGGGCAGGGGGAGACCCAGTACTTC. Encoded protein: CASSLSGQGETQYF. The chain joins TRBV11-2 to TRBJ2-5; the D gene is possibly TRBD1 (6 bases). The CDR3 covers 14 residues. Germline values: CDR1 SGHAT, CDR2 FQNNGV. The ends were cut back, 2 bases at V and 5 bases at J, with 12 bases in the middle. Full variable domain (outside the CDR3, taken from reference TRBV11-2 and TRBJ2-5): EAGVAQSPRYKIIEKRQSVAFWCNPISGHATLYWYQQILGQGPKLLIQFQNNGVVDDSQLPKDRFSAERLKGVDSTLKIQPAKLEDSAVYLCASSLSGQGETQYFGPGTRLLVL.

The chain carries TRBV3-1 and TRBJ1-1; D is perhaps TRBD1 (6 bases). The CDR3 runs to 13 residues. V was cut by 8 bases and J by 1 base, with 11 bases left in between. Germline CDR1 is LGHDT and CDR2 is YNNKEL (reference sequence). For the CDR3, the DNA is TGTGCCAGCGAAGGACAGTCGAACACTGAAGCTTTCTTT. As protein: CASEGQSNTEAFF.

The V and J genes are TRBV25-1 and TRBJ2-5; the D call may be TRBD1 or TRBD2 (6 bases each). V lost 6 bases, J lost 1 base, and 21 bases lay in between. The germline CDR1 and CDR2 sequences are MGHDK and SYGVNS. This CDR3 has 17 residues. The CDR3 loop reads CASSLRGALGGQETQYF. The CDR3 DNA reads TGTGCCAGCAGCCTGAGGGGGGCTTTGGGTGGCCAAGAGACCCAGTACTTC.

The rearrangement uses TRBV20-1 and TRBJ2-1, with 12 bases that match TRBD2. Unmatched junction bases numbered 15, after V lost 6 bases and J lost 0 bases. This CDR3 has 19 residues. Germline-derived CDR1 and CDR2 are DFQATT and SNEGSKA (reference sequence). CDR3: CSADLAGLAGPSSYNEQFF. In DNA form, the CDR3 reads TGCAGTGCGGACCTCGCGGGACTAGCGGGCCCTAGCTCCTACAATGAGCAGTTCTTC.

The chain links TRBV20-1 to TRBJ2-3, with 8 bases matching TRBD2. The CDR3 loop spans 15 amino acids. Germline loops: CDR1 DFQATT, CDR2 SNEGSKA (reference sequence). Trimming removed 5 bases from V and 4 bases from J; junction bases left unmatched: 11. CDR3 in amino acids: CSALSSSGSADTQYF. The CDR3 coding sequence is TGCAGTGCTTTATCCTCAAGCGGGAGTGCAGATACGCAGTATTTT.

CDR3 coding DNA: TGTGCCAGCAAGGTACAGGGGGATCTGAACACCGGGGAGCTGTTTTTT. It specifies CASKVQGDLNTGELFF. V is TRBV27 and J is TRBJ2-2, with 8 bases identical to TRBD1. Germline V gene sequence: CDR1 MNHEY, CDR2 SMNVEV (reference sequence). Trimming took 7 bases from V and 1 from J; bases not matched to a gene: 8. The CDR3 runs 16 residues.

The table lists this clonotype with a few counts. The V gene is TRBV7-9, the J gene TRBJ1-1, with D maybe TRBD1 (5 bases). Trimming pared 5 bases from V and 6 bases from J, leaving 16 bases between. The CDR3 has 14 amino acids. The germline V gene has CDR1 SEHNR and CDR2 FQNEAQ (reference sequence). CDR3 in amino acids: CASSGYGGSAEAFF. CDR3 DNA: TGTGCCAGCAGCGGATATGGGGGGTCGGCTGAAGCTTTCTTT.

This clonotype was seen more than once but under ten times. The chain employs TRBV2 and TRBJ2-2; unclear D gene. With 7 bases removed from V and 7 bases from J, the gap between germline ends came to 13 bases. Germline CDR1 reads SNHLY; CDR2 reads FYNNEI. This CDR3 comprises 13 residues. The CDR3 sequence: CASTAQSSGELFF. CDR3 bases: TGTGCCAGCACGGCCCAGTCGAGCGGGGAGCTGTTTTTT.

The chain combines TRBV15 with TRBJ2-7; possibly TRBD1 for D (5 bases). The CDR3 is made up of 15 amino acids. V was pared by 0 bases and J by 5 bases, with 14 bases between. Germline CDR1 is LNHNV and CDR2 is YYDKDF (reference sequence). Written as DNA, the CDR3 is TGTGCCACCAGCAGAGATTCCAGGGCTGAGGACGAGCAGTACTTC. Translating it yields CATSRDSRAEDEQYF. Full variable domain (rest looked up from reference TRBV15 and TRBJ2-7): DAMVIQNPRYQVTQFGKPVTLSCSQTLNHNVMYWYQQKSSQAPKLLFHYYDKDFNNEADTPDNFQSRRPNTSFCFLDIRSPGLGDTAMYLCATSRDSRAEDEQYFGPGTRLTVT.

This chain joins TRBV2 and TRBJ2-4; D is possibly TRBD1 or TRBD2 (6 bases each). Germline values: CDR1 SNHLY, CDR2 FYNNEI. The CDR3 has 14 residues. Trimming stripped 5 bases from V and 8 bases from J, with 16 bases between. CDR3 sequence reads: CASSPTGRRDIQYF. The CDR3 coding sequence is TGTGCCAGCAGTCCCACAGGGAGGCGAGACATTCAGTACTTC.

This clonotype was counted a single time. The rearrangement joins TRBV7-6 to TRBJ2-5, with D uncertain. With 1 base removed from V and 0 bases from J, the gap between germline ends came to 3 bases. This CDR3 has 13 residues. The germline V gene encodes CDR1 SGHVS and CDR2 FNYEAQ. The CDR3 nucleotides are TGTGCCAGCAGCTTAGGGTACCAAGAGACCCAGTACTTC. It is translated as CASSLGYQETQYF.

The chain is built from TRBV6-2 or TRBV6-3 and TRBJ1-1, with 8 bases identical to TRBD1. This CDR3 comprises 16 residues. With V trimmed by 6 bases and J by 3 bases, 12 bases remained unmatched. Germline CDR1 MNHEY, CDR2 SVGEGT. This CDR3 is CASRDLQGGAHTEAFF. CDR3 in DNA: TGTGCCAGCAGGGACCTACAGGGGGGGGCCCACACTGAAGCTTTCTTT.

V usage is TRBV7-9 and J usage is TRBJ2-5, with D hard to call. The germline V and J ends were trimmed by 7 bases and 0 bases, with 18 bases remaining between them. The CDR3 has 16 residues. Germline CDR1 and CDR2: SEHNR and FQNEAQ (reference sequence). Here the CDR3 reads CASIPAVGTNQETQYF. Written as DNA, the CDR3 is TGTGCCAGCATTCCGGCGGTGGGAACTAACCAAGAGACCCAGTACTTC.

This chain joins TRBV12-3 or TRBV12-4 and TRBJ1-5; 8 bases agree with TRBD1. V lost 5 bases, J lost 9 bases, and 12 bases stayed unmatched. This CDR3 is 15 amino acids long. CDR3 amino acids: CASSPGTGPSSPQHF. The CDR3, as DNA: TGTGCCAGCAGTCCCGGGACAGGTCCCTCGTCGCCCCAGCATTTT.

The chain is built from TRBV12-3 or TRBV12-4 and TRBJ1-1; tentative D call: TRBD1 (6 bases). This CDR3 comprises 12 residues. The V and J ends lost 6 bases and 7 bases respectively, with 12 bases between them. The CDR3 protein is CASSLQGVEAFF. The DNA of the CDR3 is TGTGCCAGCAGCCTACAGGGTGTTGAAGCTTTCTTT.

The genes are TRBV6-2 or TRBV6-3 and TRBJ2-3; 10 nucleotides agree with TRBD2. The CDR3 sequence is 16 residues long. CDR1 MNHEY and CDR2 SVGEGT come from the germline V gene. V dropped 10 bases and J dropped 5; count of bases not matched to a gene: 15. CDR3: CAIRPSQREGVDTQYF. In DNA form, the CDR3 reads TGTGCCATCCGTCCATCTCAGCGGGAGGGAGTAGATACGCAGTATTTT.

The rearrangement uses TRBV9 and TRBJ2-1; D possibly corresponds to TRBD2 (5 bases). This CDR3 comprises 16 residues. V was pared by 4 bases and J by 0 bases, with 14 bases between. Germline loops: CDR1 SGDLS, CDR2 YYNGEE. The CDR3 reads CASSPRLGSSYNEQFF. The CDR3 coding sequence is TGTGCCAGCAGCCCCCGACTGGGGAGCTCCTACAATGAGCAGTTCTTC.

The V and J genes are TRBV11-2 and TRBJ1-2; D is unclear. V was trimmed by 5 bases and J by 5 bases, leaving 12 bases between them. The germline V gene encodes CDR1 SGHAT and CDR2 FQNNGV. The length of the CDR3 is 13 residues. CDR3 nucleotides: TGTGCCAGCAGCGAGCACTTGGGGTATGGCTACACCTTC. Translated, it gives CASSEHLGYGYTF.

The J gene is TRBJ1-5, the V gene TRBV12-3 or TRBV12-4; D gene ambiguous. The CDR3 runs 17 residues. V was shortened by 6 bases and J by 2 bases, with 20 bases between the two germline ends. The CDR3 bases are TGTGCCAGCAGCCTTCCCCCCCGGACCTCGGGCAATCAGCCCCAGCATTTT. Protein sequence: CASSLPPRTSGNQPQHF.